The 20 T cell receptor beta chains below all came from one sample that was sequenced in a study of Graves' ophthalmopathy and Graves' hyperthyroidism. Transcripts of RNA were the source for amplifying TCR beta CDR3 regions. Investigators did first-round RT-PCR with HTBI primers, then second-round multiplex PCR. TCRdb reprocessed the multiplex PCR reads via MiXCR and lists one record per CDR3 protein. This sample carries about 170,000 distinct CDR3 sequences, 37% of them seen once, and the ten largest clones take less than 6%. Sequenced input: peripheral blood. The receptor source for this set is a woman aged 40 to 49 with Graves' ophthalmopathy.

This clonotype was observed many times. The chain is built from TRBV2 and TRBJ1-1, with D uncertain. The germline V gene encodes CDR1 SNHLY and CDR2 FYNNEI. This CDR3 is built from 12 residues. The ends were cut back, 11 bases at V and 7 bases at J, with 17 bases in the middle. CDR3 amino acids: CAQQWLHNEAFF. CDR3 DNA: TGTGCCCAGCAGTGGCTGCACAATGAAGCTTTCTTT.

V gene TRBV7-8 combines with J gene TRBJ2-7, with TRBD1 matching 9 bases. The CDR3 sequence is 15 residues long. V was clipped by 5 bases and J by 0 bases; unmatched bases: 5. Germline CDR1 and CDR2: SGHVS and FQNEAQ. Written as DNA, the CDR3 is TGTGCCAGCAGCGTCCGGGACAGGGCCTCCTACGAGCAGTACTTC. Translation: CASSVRDRASYEQYF.

This clonotype occurred many times. The chain uses TRBV30 and TRBJ1-1, with 10 nucleotides matching TRBD1. The germline gives CDR1 GTSNPN, CDR2 SVGIG (reference sequence). The CDR3 extends over 16 amino acids. V lost 8 bases and J lost 4; bases outside the gene matches: 16. The CDR3 sequence is CATRDRGRPSGTEAFF. Here the CDR3 DNA reads TGTGCCACGCGAGACAGGGGGCGACCCTCTGGCACTGAAGCTTTCTTT.

The gene calls are TRBV7-9 and TRBJ2-5, with TRBD1 as a possible D gene (6 bases). Germline V gene lookup returns CDR1 SEHNR and CDR2 FQNEAQ (reference sequence). The CDR3 runs 13 residues. The CDR3 loop is CATLWDTQETQYF. CDR3 nucleotides: TGTGCAACCCTTTGGGACACCCAAGAGACCCAGTACTTC.

This clonotype was detected ten times or more. V gene TRBV29-1 combines with J gene TRBJ2-2; D possibly matches TRBD1 or TRBD2 (6 bases each). V lost 7 bases and J 6 bases, leaving 9 bases between the germline ends. Germline CDR1 reads SQVTM; CDR2 reads ANQGSEA. The CDR3 contains 11 residues. The CDR3 loop is CSGRGPGELFF. In DNA, the CDR3 is TGCAGCGGACGGGGGCCCGGGGAGCTGTTTTTT.

J is TRBJ1-2 and V is TRBV12-3 or TRBV12-4, with D perhaps matching TRBD1 (6 bases). The CDR3 length is 13 residues. V lost 1 base and J lost 6, with 9 bases in between. The chain's CDR3 is CASSLGGLHGYTF. CDR3 coding DNA: TGTGCCAGCAGTTTAGGGGGGCTTCATGGCTACACCTTC.

This chain joins TRBV28 and TRBJ2-7; 7 nucleotides agree with TRBD1. The CDR3 has 15 amino acids. Germline assignment: CDR1 MDHEN and CDR2 SYDVKM. The J segment lost 4 bases and the V segment lost 6 bases, leaving 12 bases of the junction unmatched. The CDR3 nucleotides read TGTGCCAGCAGGTACCGGGACAGCCTTCTTTACGAGCAGTACTTC. Translated, it gives CASRYRDSLLYEQYF.

The chain recombines TRBV12-3 or TRBV12-4 with TRBJ2-5, with 9 positions matching TRBD1. Trimming cost V 6 bases and J 1 base; bases outside gene matches: 6. The CDR3 runs 15 residues. This CDR3 reads CASSQGQGAQETQYF. DNA of the CDR3: TGTGCCAGCAGCCAGGGACAGGGAGCCCAAGAGACCCAGTACTTC.

This clonotype was seen many times. A clone one base away is much larger, so this may be a read error. The conserved phenylalanine or tryptophan normally closing the CDR3 is absent here, so this likely arose from a read error. This chain uses TRBV24-1 with TRBJ1-2, with a weak D call TRBD1 (5 bases). Germline CDR1 KGHDR, CDR2 SFDVKD. Trimming removed 4 bases at V and 5 bases at J, with 13 bases between. The CDR3 extends over 14 amino acids. DNA of the CDR3: TGTGCCACCAGTGACCCCGGGACGCAGTATGGCTACACCTCC. Translating gives CATSDPGTQYGYTS.

This clonotype came up many times. A single base separates this from a much larger clone, so it may be a read error. Because the CDR3 is missing its conserved closing phenylalanine or tryptophan, this is likely a read error. This chain uses TRBV12-3 or TRBV12-4 with TRBJ1-1; 7 bases agree with TRBD1. CDR3 length: 14 residues. J was trimmed by 3 bases and V by 6 bases; bases with no gene match: 7. Here the CDR3 DNA reads TGTGCCAGCAGGGGCCCGGACAGGTACACTGAAGCTTTCCTT. Translated, it gives CASRGPDRYTEAFL.

The V and J genes are TRBV7-2 and TRBJ2-7; 7 nucleotides align to TRBD2. The CDR3 has 14 amino acids. The V and J ends lost 1 base and 2 bases, in that order; junction bases with no gene match: 2. CDR1 and CDR2 from the germline V gene are SGHTA and FQGNSA. CDR3 protein: CASSLVAGAYEQYF. As DNA, the CDR3 is TGTGCCAGCAGCTTAGTTGCGGGAGCCTACGAGCAGTACTTC.

Many counts were recorded for this clonotype. The chain has TRBV5-1 and TRBJ1-6, with 7 bases matching TRBD1. Germline trimming cut 6 bases from V and 8 bases from J; bases unmatched to any gene: 11. Germline CDR1 reads SGHRS; CDR2 reads YFSETQ. CDR3 size: 15 residues. The CDR3 DNA follows: TGCGCCAGCACCAATGGACGGGACAGCCATTCACCCCTCCACTTT. Protein product: CASTNGRDSHSPLHF.

The chain has TRBV27 and TRBJ2-7; D is unclear. There are 13 residues in the CDR3. The germline V gene has CDR1 MNHEY and CDR2 SMNVEV (reference sequence). Trimming took off 3 bases at V and 2 bases at J, with 8 bases between the two ends. The CDR3 region is CASSFRSTYEQYF. Written as DNA, the CDR3 is TGTGCCAGCAGTTTCCGCAGTACCTACGAGCAGTACTTC.

The table lists this clonotype with many counts. V and J are TRBV11-2 and TRBJ1-2; D is unresolved. This CDR3 comprises 13 residues. The germline V gene has CDR1 SGHAT and CDR2 FQNNGV. Trimming shortened V by 7 bases and J by 4 bases, and 13 bases separated the two germline ends. CDR3 protein: CASKTAMGYGYTF. CDR3 coding DNA: TGTGCCAGCAAGACTGCGATGGGCTATGGCTACACCTTC.

The chain recombines TRBV28 with TRBJ1-2, with D perhaps matching TRBD1 (5 bases). The CDR3 sequence is 15 residues long. The germline V gene has CDR1 MDHEN and CDR2 SYDVKM. The V end lost 5 bases, the J end lost 4 bases, and 17 bases lay between the germline ends. CDR3 sequence reads: CASSAIPGGGYGYTF. CDR3 DNA: TGTGCCAGCAGTGCCATACCCGGGGGGGGCTATGGCTACACCTTC.

This clonotype was counted ten times or more. The genes are TRBV27 and TRBJ2-3; possibly TRBD2 for D (6 bases). V dropped 2 bases and J dropped 11 bases, with 14 bases sitting between them. The CDR3 contains 13 residues. CDR1 is MNHEY, CDR2 SMNVEV, per germline (reference sequence). CDR3: CASSLKSGGGQYF. DNA of the CDR3: TGTGCCAGCAGTTTAAAGTCCGGGGGTGGGCAGTATTTT.

V usage is TRBV29-1 and J usage is TRBJ2-5; 9 nucleotides agree with TRBD1. CDR1 is SQVTM, CDR2 ANQGSEA, per germline. This CDR3 is built from 12 residues. With 6 bases clipped from V and 5 bases from J, the junction kept 4 bases outside the gene matches. The CDR3 region has the DNA TGCAGCGTCTTACAGGGGGCTGAGACCCAGTACTTC. Protein product: CSVLQGAETQYF. Full variable domain (remainder filled in from reference TRBV29-1 and TRBJ2-5): SAVISQKPSRDICQRGTSLTIQCQVDSQVTMMFWYRQQPGQSLTLIATANQGSEATYESGFVIDKFPISRPNLTFSTLTVSNMSPEDSSIYLCSVLQGAETQYFGPGTRLLVL.

This clonotype was counted ten times or more. V is TRBV5-1 and J is TRBJ2-7; D gene ambiguous. The CDR3 has 14 amino acids. Germline V gene lookup returns CDR1 SGHRS and CDR2 YFSETQ. Trimming pared 4 bases from V and 4 bases from J, leaving 15 bases between. As DNA, the CDR3 is TGCGCCAGCAGCCCCCAGCCCAGTTCATACGAGCAGTACTTC. As protein: CASSPQPSSYEQYF.

This clonotype was detected once. This chain uses TRBV12-3 or TRBV12-4 with TRBJ2-2; D remains unclear. V lost 4 bases, J lost 4 bases, and 7 bases lay in between. This CDR3 spans 13 amino acids. The CDR3 DNA reads TGTGCCAGCAGTTCCACCACCACCGGGGAGCTGTTTTTT. This codes for CASSSTTTGELFF.

J is TRBJ1-6 and V is TRBV6-5; 7 nucleotides line up with TRBD1. Trimming at V came to 0 bases and at J to 10 bases, leaving 9 bases not matched to a gene. Germline V CDR1 and CDR2: MNHEY, SVGAGI. This CDR3 spans 16 amino acids. For the CDR3, the DNA is TGTGCCAGCAGTTACTCGAGTACAGGGGCAGGGTCACCCCTCCACTTT. The encoded protein is CASSYSSTGAGSPLHF.